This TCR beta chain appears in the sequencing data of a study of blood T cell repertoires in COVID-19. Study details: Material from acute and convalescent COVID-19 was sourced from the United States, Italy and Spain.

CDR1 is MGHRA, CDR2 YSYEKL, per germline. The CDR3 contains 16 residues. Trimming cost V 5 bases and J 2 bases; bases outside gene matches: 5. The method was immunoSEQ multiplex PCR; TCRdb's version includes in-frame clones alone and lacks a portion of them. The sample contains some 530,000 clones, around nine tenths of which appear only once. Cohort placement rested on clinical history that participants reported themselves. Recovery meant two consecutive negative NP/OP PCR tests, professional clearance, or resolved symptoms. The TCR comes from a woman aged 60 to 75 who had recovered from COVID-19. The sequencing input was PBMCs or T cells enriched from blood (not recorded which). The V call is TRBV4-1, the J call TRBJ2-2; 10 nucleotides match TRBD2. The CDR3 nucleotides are TGCGCCAGCAGCTCCCGGACTAGCGGAAACACCGGGGAGCTGTTTTTT. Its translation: CASSSRTSGNTGELFF.